These 30 T cell receptor beta chains were sequenced from one sample in a study of cytomegalovirus exposure and HLA in healthy donors. The PCR employed 60 Vbeta primers together with 13 Jbeta primers. Only in-frame clones appear in the TCRdb table, and some are missing; sequencing was by immunoSEQ multiplex PCR. The profile shows approximately 130,000 clones, 80% to 85% of them singletons. Sequences were obtained from PBMCs. The receptors shown here come from a man between 18 and 29 years old in good health and CMV-seronegative.

The chain combines TRBV7-9 with TRBJ1-2; 7 bases agree with TRBD1. CDR1 is SEHNR and CDR2 is FQNEAQ in the germline V gene (reference sequence). This CDR3 contains 13 residues. Trimming took 5 bases from V and 5 from J; bases not matched to a gene: 5. The CDR3 DNA reads as TGTGCCAGCAGCCCCGGGACAGAGTATGGCTACACCTTC. This codes for CASSPGTEYGYTF. The full variable domain, its missing parts supplied by reference TRBV7-9 and TRBJ1-2, is DTGVSQNPRHKITKRGQNVTFRCDPISEHNRLYWYRQTLGQGPEFLTYFQNEAQLEKSRLLSDRFSAERPKGSFSTLEIQRTEQGDSAMYLCASSPGTEYGYTFGSGTRLTVV.

This clone was observed a few times. This chain connects TRBV27 to TRBJ1-4; D ambiguous. CDR1 is MNHEY, CDR2 SMNVEV, per germline (reference sequence). This CDR3 has 14 residues. V lost 7 bases and J 2 bases, leaving 11 bases between the germline ends. The CDR3 DNA reads as TGTGCCAGCACCAAAAGCGGCACTAATGAAAAACTGTTTTTT. Its protein product is CASTKSGTNEKLFF.

The CDR3 bases are TGTGCCTCTCATAAGACAGGGAGGAACACTGAAGCTTTCTTT. Residues: CASHKTGRNTEAFF. The chain recombines TRBV10-3 with TRBJ1-1; TRBD1 agrees at 7 bases. Trimming at V came to 11 bases and at J to 1 base, leaving 10 bases not matched to a gene. Germline V gives CDR1 ENHRY, CDR2 SYGVKD. The CDR3 extends over 14 amino acids.

This sequence joins TRBV7-9 and TRBJ1-1; TRBD1 is a possible D gene (5 bases). V lost 8 bases and J lost 3, with 7 bases in between. The CDR3 is 11 residues long. Germline V gene data show CDR1 as SEHNR and CDR2 as FQNEAQ (reference sequence). Written as DNA, the CDR3 is TGTGCCAGCGGCAGGGACACTGAAGCTTTCTTT. It specifies CASGRDTEAFF.

The chain couples TRBV9 to TRBJ2-1; 8 bases are a match to TRBD2. The CDR3 has 14 residues. V was clipped by 0 bases and J by 7 bases; unmatched bases: 3. Germline CDR1 SGDLS, CDR2 YYNGEE. The CDR3 region is CASSVGTSLNEQFF. The CDR3 DNA is TGTGCCAGCAGCGTAGGGACTAGCCTTAATGAGCAGTTCTTC.

The rearrangement uses TRBV19 and TRBJ1-1, with D possibly matching TRBD1 (6 bases). The V gene lost 6 bases and the J gene lost 7 bases, with 12 bases spanning the gap. Germline-derived CDR1 and CDR2 are LNHDA and SQIVND (reference sequence). CDR3 length equals 12 residues. The CDR3 protein is CASRNDRIEAFF. The CDR3 nucleotides are TGTGCCAGTAGAAATGACAGGATTGAAGCTTTCTTT.

CDR3 residues: CSVERRDGYTF. The CDR3 bases are TGCAGCGTCGAGCGCAGGGATGGCTACACCTTC. The chain has TRBV29-1 and TRBJ1-2, with TRBD1 as a possible D gene (5 bases). CDR1 SQVTM and CDR2 ANQGSEA come from the germline V gene. The ends were cut back, 6 bases at V and 6 bases at J, with 11 bases in the middle. The CDR3 totals 11 residues.

The J gene is TRBJ2-3, the V gene TRBV5-1, with D maybe TRBD2 (6 bases). The germline V gene has CDR1 SGHRS and CDR2 YFSETQ. Trimming stripped 0 bases from V and 6 bases from J, with 11 bases between. This CDR3 has 14 residues. The CDR3 coding sequence is TGCGCCAGCAGCTTGGAGACTAGGGCGGATACGCAGTATTTT. Residues: CASSLETRADTQYF.

The V call is TRBV5-4, the J call TRBJ1-5, with 7 nucleotides matching TRBD1. Per the germline V gene, CDR1 is SGHNT and CDR2 is YYREEE (reference sequence). The CDR3 is 14 residues long. After removal of 3 bases from V and 1 base from J, the junction contained 1 base not matched to a gene. CDR3 bases: TGTGCCAGCAGCTCGGGACAGAGCAATCAGCCCCAGCATTTT. It codes for CASSSGQSNQPQHF.

DNA of the CDR3: TGTGCCAGCATTAATACAGGGCTCGAGTATGGCTACACCTTC. Its protein product is CASINTGLEYGYTF. The chain joins TRBV6-5 to TRBJ1-2; the D gene is possibly TRBD1 (6 bases). V lost 7 bases and J 5 bases, leaving 17 bases between the germline ends. Germline lookup yields CDR1 MNHEY and CDR2 SVGAGI. The CDR3 extends over 14 amino acids.

CDR3 nucleotide sequence: TGCGCCAGCAGCTTGTTTTCGGGGCGGGGGGGCCGTGACGAGCAGTTCTTC. Translating gives CASSLFSGRGGRDEQFF. J is TRBJ2-1 and V is TRBV5-1; the match to TRBD2 covers 9 bases. The CDR3 covers 17 residues. The J segment lost 10 bases and the V segment lost 1 base, leaving 15 bases of the junction unmatched. Germline V gives CDR1 SGHRS, CDR2 YFSETQ.

The chain combines TRBV19 with TRBJ1-1; D unclear. Trimming shortened V by 8 bases and J by 8 bases, and 6 bases separated the two germline ends. Germline-derived CDR1 and CDR2 are LNHDA and SQIVND (reference sequence). CDR3 length: 9 amino acids. The CDR3 loop reads CASGQEAFF. CDR3 sequence (DNA): TGTGCCAGTGGCCAAGAAGCTTTCTTT.

The chain combines TRBV7-2 with TRBJ2-3, with TRBD1 identical over 7 bases. CDR3 length: 18 amino acids. Trimming took 8 bases from V and 0 from J; bases not matched to a gene: 17. CDR1 and CDR2 from the germline V gene are SGHTA and FQGNSA. The CDR3 coding sequence is TGTGCCAGCGTAAGAGGGACAGCGACTGCTCACAGCACAGATACGCAGTATTTT. Protein: CASVRGTATAHSTDTQYF.

The chain is built from TRBV15 and TRBJ2-3; D might be TRBD2 (7 bases). Germline assignment: CDR1 LNHNV and CDR2 YYDKDF (reference sequence). V was shortened by 10 bases and J by 0 bases, with 17 bases between the two germline ends. The CDR3 consists of 15 residues. The DNA of the CDR3 is TGTGCCATAAAGAGGGGGGGAACTAGCACAGATACGCAGTATTTT. Amino acid sequence: CAIKRGGTSTDTQYF. Filled out from reference TRBV15 and TRBJ2-3, the complete variable domain reads DAMVIQNPRYQVTQFGKPVTLSCSQTLNHNVMYWYQQKSSQAPKLLFHYYDKDFNNEADTPDNFQSRRPNTSFCFLDIRSPGLGDTAMYLCAIKRGGTSTDTQYFGPGTRLTVL.

V usage is TRBV4-3 and J usage is TRBJ2-7; D is perhaps TRBD2 (7 bases). The CDR3 spans 16 residues. CDR1 and CDR2 from the germline V gene are LGHNA and YSLEER. V shed 1 base and J shed 6 bases, with 19 bases lying between them. CDR3 region: CASSQVHSLGGVEQYF. CDR3 sequence (DNA): TGCGCCAGCAGCCAAGTTCACAGCCTAGGGGGGGTCGAGCAGTACTTC.

The chain recombines TRBV10-1 with TRBJ1-1; the D gene is possibly TRBD1 (6 bases). Trimming shortened V by 6 bases and J by 4 bases, and 15 bases separated the two germline ends. The CDR3 covers 14 residues. In germline, CDR1 is WNHNN, CDR2 SYGVQD (reference sequence). CDR3 nucleotide sequence: TGCGCCAGCAGGGCCGGGGACACAAGCACTGAAGCTTTCTTT. As protein: CASRAGDTSTEAFF.

The chain joins TRBV9 to TRBJ1-1; D ambiguous. The V and J ends lost 0 bases and 7 bases respectively, with 13 bases between them. Germline V lookup: CDR1 SGDLS, CDR2 YYNGEE. The CDR3 length is 14 residues. CDR3 residues: CASSVAPRANEAFF. The CDR3 bases are TGTGCCAGCAGCGTAGCCCCGAGGGCGAATGAAGCTTTCTTT.

The chain combines TRBV4-3 with TRBJ1-2, with D possibly TRBD1 on 5 matching bases. The CDR3 has 14 residues. The V end lost 0 bases, the J end lost 8 bases, and 13 bases lay between the germline ends. CDR1 LGHNA and CDR2 YSLEER come from the germline V gene. The CDR3 bases are TGCGCCAGCAGCCAAGAGTCACAGGCCCCCGGCTACACCTTC. It yields the protein CASSQESQAPGYTF.

A remark on this clone: One junction end does not reproduce the germline sequence, and a read error may be involved. The rearrangement joins TRBV6-5 to TRBJ2-7; 10 nucleotides align to TRBD1. Germline V gene lookup returns CDR1 MNHEY and CDR2 SVGAGI. This CDR3 comprises 13 residues. The CDR3 sequence is CASSQTGGYGQYF. The CDR3 DNA reads as TGTGCCAGCAGTCAGACAGGGGGCTACGGGCAGTACTTC.

The chain is built from TRBV5-6 and TRBJ2-5; D gene unclear. The CDR3 contains 14 residues. Trimming removed 0 bases at V and 2 bases at J, with 8 bases between. Germline values: CDR1 SGHDT, CDR2 YYEEEE. The CDR3 here is CASSLGGMQETQYF. The DNA for the CDR3 is TGTGCCAGCAGCTTGGGAGGAATGCAAGAGACCCAGTACTTC.

The chain is built from TRBV29-1 and TRBJ2-3, with D possibly TRBD2 on 6 matching bases. V was pared by 8 bases and J by 8 bases, with 11 bases between. The length of the CDR3 is 10 residues. Germline V gene sequence: CDR1 SQVTM, CDR2 ANQGSEA. CDR3 nucleotides: TGCAGCATACTCGGGGGTACGCAGTATTTT. This encodes CSILGGTQYF.

The chain employs TRBV15 and TRBJ2-3; 9 bases are a match to TRBD2. Germline trimming cut 5 bases from V and 4 bases from J; bases unmatched to any gene: 13. Germline V lookup: CDR1 LNHNV, CDR2 YYDKDF (reference sequence). The CDR3 runs 17 residues. CDR3 amino acids: CATSGGGRGGRADTQYF. In DNA, the CDR3 is TGTGCCACCAGCGGAGGAGGGCGGGGGGGCAGGGCAGATACGCAGTATTTT.

This clone was recorded once. The CDR3 is CASSQDGGYSNQPQHF. The CDR3 nucleotides are TGCGCCAGCAGCCAAGACGGGGGGTATAGCAATCAGCCCCAGCATTTT. The chain employs TRBV4-1 and TRBJ1-5; a possible D gene is TRBD1 (5 bases). V was shortened by 0 bases and J by 0 bases, with 9 bases between the two germline ends. The CDR3 spans 16 residues. Germline CDR1 is MGHRA and CDR2 is YSYEKL.

This rearrangement joins TRBV6-5 to TRBJ2-3; TRBD2 matches at 10 bases. Germline CDR1 reads MNHEY; CDR2 reads SVGAGI. The CDR3 totals 16 residues. The ends lost 2 bases at V and 2 bases at J; junction bases unmatched: 4. Here the CDR3 DNA reads TGTGCCAGCAGTTACGCTAGCGGGGGTTACACAGATACGCAGTATTTT. Translation: CASSYASGGYTDTQYF.

The chain is built from TRBV7-9 and TRBJ1-3, with D possibly being TRBD1 (5 bases). V was pared by 5 bases and J by 7 bases, with 15 bases between. Germline V gene sequence: CDR1 SEHNR, CDR2 FQNEAQ (reference sequence). The CDR3 length is 14 residues. CDR3 residues: CASSDRQYQNTIYF. The CDR3, as DNA: TGTGCCAGCAGCGATCGACAGTATCAGAACACCATATATTTT.

The chain couples TRBV4-3 to TRBJ2-6; 7 bases are a match to TRBD1. Per the germline V gene, CDR1 is LGHNA and CDR2 is YSLEER. The CDR3 extends over 17 amino acids. V lost 0 bases to trimming and J lost 1 base; unmatched junction nucleotides: 3. The CDR3, as DNA: TGCGCCAGCAGCCAAGATCGACAGGGATCTGGGGCCAACGTCCTGACTTTC. This translates into CASSQDRQGSGANVLTF.

The rearrangement joins TRBV28 to TRBJ2-6; no firm D call. V gave up 2 bases and J gave up 5 bases, with 10 bases separating them. Germline-derived CDR1 and CDR2 are MDHEN and SYDVKM. The CDR3 totals 15 residues. CDR3 residues: CASSLARPWANVLTF. CDR3 nucleotide sequence: TGTGCCAGCAGTTTAGCGCGCCCCTGGGCCAACGTCCTGACTTTC.

The gene calls are TRBV29-1 and TRBJ2-6; the match to TRBD1 covers 8 bases. The CDR3 covers 17 residues. CDR1 is SQVTM, CDR2 ANQGSEA, per germline. V shed 7 bases, J shed 0 bases, and the junction held 11 bases outside the gene matches. This CDR3 reads CSGGDRDRISGANVLTF. CDR3 DNA sequence: TGCAGCGGCGGAGACCGGGACAGGATCTCTGGGGCCAACGTCCTGACTTTC. Variable domain in full (rest from reference TRBV29-1 and TRBJ2-6): SAVISQKPSRDICQRGTSLTIQCQVDSQVTMMFWYRQQPGQSLTLIATANQGSEATYESGFVIDKFPISRPNLTFSTLTVSNMSPEDSSIYLCSGGDRDRISGANVLTFGAGSRLTVL.

The chain has TRBV28 and TRBJ1-1; the match to TRBD1 covers 8 bases. The V and J ends lost 7 bases and 5 bases, in that order; junction bases with no gene match: 6. CDR3 length: 13 amino acids. Germline lookup yields CDR1 MDHEN and CDR2 SYDVKM. CDR3 DNA: TGTGCCAGCAAACAGGGACAGGAGACTGAAGCTTTCTTT. Translated, it gives CASKQGQETEAFF.

In the case of this clone: Other nucleotide sequences from this sample produce the same CDR3. This rearrangement joins TRBV28 to TRBJ2-5, with D perhaps matching TRBD1 (5 bases). The germline V gene encodes CDR1 MDHEN and CDR2 SYDVKM. The CDR3 has 16 amino acids. Trimming cost V 7 bases and J 2 bases, with 20 bases left between them. The CDR3 DNA reads TGTGCCAGCAAGACAAAGGGGTTTCCTCTTCAAGAGACCCAGTACTTC. Translated: CASKTKGFPLQETQYF.